Given below is one TCR beta chain in context. Antigen unknown. The ends were cut back, 6 bases at V and 15 bases at J, with 16 bases in the middle. This CDR3 is built from 10 residues. Germline V gene lookup returns CDR1 DFQATT and CDR2 SNEGSKA (reference sequence). The CDR3 regions of TCR beta were amplified from RNA transcripts. Carried out on the TCR CDR3, a first-round RT-PCR used the HTBI primer set. TCRdb recomputed calls from the multiplex PCR reads with MiXCR, one row per CDR3 protein. The sample records about 37,000 distinct CDR3 sequences, 50% to 55% being singletons. This sample is part of a study of T cells in Graves' hyperthyroidism and ophthalmopathy. General study findings and limits: Among thyroid clonotypes expanded above 0.001, most also appeared in blood.

The clonotype originates from a man aged 35-49 years with Graves' ophthalmopathy. The sample comprised blood. The chain combines TRBV20-1 with TRBJ2-3, with D possibly TRBD1 on 6 matching bases. CDR3 in DNA: TGCAGTGCCAGGGCAGGGGCCGTATATTTT. Its translation is CSARAGAVYF.